This T cell receptor beta chain was observed in a study of beta chain features in type 1 diabetes. Study-wide background: Patients and healthy donors were similar in age, gender and cell yields. Study results and limitations: There was a possibility that cDNA sequencing over-represented cells with high TCR expression. A moderate, significant TCRB CDR3 shortening appeared in type 1 diabetes across four CD4+ subsets.

This CDR3 is built from 14 residues. After removal of 4 bases from V and 8 bases from J, the junction contained 7 bases not matched to a gene. CDR1 is SGHRS and CDR2 is YFSETQ in the germline V gene. This clone occurred a few times. Its antigen is not known. The sample contains more than one DNA sequence encoding this CDR3. The authors reverse transcribed all of the isolated RNA, so sequencing captured expressed TCRB transcripts. This table comes from immunoSEQ multiplex PCR, and its TCRdb copy is limited to in-frame clones, with some not included. This sample yields 600,000 to 700,000 clones, of which around an eighth are seen a single time; about 0.02% belongs to the top ten.

The sequence derives from a young man with type 1 diabetes. The source material was naive CD4+ T cells from blood. The rearrangement uses TRBV5-1 and TRBJ2-1; 9 bases fit TRBD1. CDR3 DNA: TGCGCCAGCAGCCCGGGACAGGGAGAGGATGAGCAGTTCTTC. Translated, it gives CASSPGQGEDEQFF.